This TCR beta chain was captured in a study of T-cell reconstitution after alpha-beta-depleted transplantation in children. Only one count was recorded for this clonotype. Unique molecular identifiers were built into the TCRbeta library. Each CDR3 protein gets one entry after TCRdb re-called the PCR reads with MiXCR. The sample has approximately 170,000 distinct CDR3 sequences, around 10% seen once. V trimming: 6 bases; J trimming: 5 bases; junction bases outside the gene matches: 10. Germline CDR1 is SNHLY and CDR2 is FYNNEI. This CDR3 has 15 residues. This clonotype was obtained from a boy younger than 10 with acute myeloid leukemia, due to receive a stem cell transplant. The rearrangement links TRBV2 to TRBJ2-5; 9 positions match TRBD2. The specimen comprised PBMCs, sampled before TCRalphabeta/CD19-depleted stem cell transplant. DNA for the CDR3: TGTGCCAGCAGGGCTCTTAGCGGGGGTTGGGAGACCCAGTACTTC. Translating it yields CASRALSGGWETQYF. Drawing the rest from reference TRBV2 and TRBJ2-5, the complete variable domain is EPEVTQTPSHQVTQMGQEVILRCVPISNHLYFYWYRQILGQKVEFLVSFYNNEISEKSEIFDDQFSVERPDGSNFTLKIRSTKLEDSAMYFCASRALSGGWETQYFGPGTRLLVL.